The next 6 T cell receptor beta chains were all read from a single sample in a study of blood T cell repertoires in COVID-19. Here immunoSEQ multiplex PCR was the method, and the copy in TCRdb shows in-frame clones only, minus some. The data contain about 170,000 clones, almost 85% of them seen just once; the ten biggest clones take up roughly 7.1%. What was sequenced was peripheral blood. The origin of the receptors is a man aged 35-49 years who had recovered from COVID-19.

The CDR3 protein is CASSWGTTADTQYF. As DNA, the CDR3 is TGTGCCAGCAGCTGGGGGACTACGGCAGATACGCAGTATTTT. The genes are TRBV7-3 and TRBJ2-3; TRBD2 aligns across 7 bases. Germline V gene data show CDR1 as SGHTA and CDR2 as FQGTGA. The CDR3 loop spans 14 amino acids. Trimming removed 4 bases from V and 4 bases from J; junction bases left unmatched: 5.

The chain combines TRBV12-3 or TRBV12-4 with TRBJ2-7, with D maybe TRBD1 (6 bases). Trimming removed 6 bases from V and 6 bases from J, with 15 bases in between. The CDR3 has 13 amino acids. The CDR3 loop reads CASRSTGIREQYF. CDR3 coding DNA: TGTGCCAGCAGGTCCACAGGGATTCGCGAGCAGTACTTC.

The rearrangement uses TRBV28 and TRBJ1-5; TRBD1 is a possible D gene (6 bases). V lost 0 bases to trimming and J lost 4 bases, with 10 bases between them. CDR1 and CDR2 (germline): MDHEN, SYDVKM. CDR3 length: 15 amino acids. The CDR3: CASSLWAGVNQPQHF. The CDR3 DNA reads TGTGCCAGCAGTTTATGGGCAGGGGTGAATCAGCCCCAGCATTTT.

This clone appeared a single time. The genes are TRBV4-2 and TRBJ1-2; 9 bases align to TRBD1. The CDR3 consists of 15 residues. The trim removed 0 bases at V and 5 bases at J, leaving 4 bases unmatched. Per germline, CDR1 LGHNA and CDR2 YNFKEQ. The CDR3 bases are TGTGCCAGCAGCCAAGACGAGGGACAGGGATATGGCTACACCTTC. Residues: CASSQDEGQGYGYTF.

This chain uses TRBV11-2 with TRBJ2-5; 7 nucleotides align to TRBD1. V gave up 5 bases and J gave up 1 base; unmatched junction bases: 4. Germline lookup yields CDR1 SGHAT and CDR2 FQNNGV. The CDR3 has 14 amino acids. The CDR3: CASSLGTAQETQYF. The CDR3 DNA reads TGTGCCAGCAGCCTAGGGACAGCCCAAGAGACCCAGTACTTC.

The V call is TRBV7-2, the J call TRBJ1-2, with 8 nucleotides matching TRBD1. The germline CDR1 and CDR2 sequences are SGHTA and FQGNSA. This CDR3 has 14 residues. V dropped 5 bases and J dropped 7; count of bases not matched to a gene: 9. Here the CDR3 reads CASSIDRGFGGYTF. In nucleotides, the CDR3 is TGTGCCAGCAGCATTGACAGGGGCTTCGGTGGCTACACCTTC.